Following are 20 T cell receptor beta chains from one sample sequenced in a study of T cell repertoires in cytomegalovirus infection. TCRdb re-analysed the reads in MiXCR, keeping a single row per CDR3 protein. The table has 35,000 or so distinct CDR3 sequences, about 54% seen once. The antigens these receptors bind are not known. Sequencing used CD8+ T cells from cultured PBMCs, obtained from culture after CMV antigen stimulation. Source of these receptors: a human donor in good health (CMV status not recorded). Some clones in this sample may be carry-over from other donors' samples.

The CDR3 coding sequence is TGTGCCAGCAGCCCCTTTAGAAGACAAGAGACCCAGTACTTC. Protein sequence: CASSPFRRQETQYF. This chain uses TRBV7-8 with TRBJ2-5; no clear D. Germline V lookup: CDR1 SGHVS, CDR2 FQNEAQ. V was cut by 5 bases and J by 2 bases, with 12 bases left in between. CDR3 length: 14 residues.

J is TRBJ2-7 and V is TRBV7-2; 10 bases agree with TRBD1. V lost 5 bases to trimming and J lost 4 bases; unmatched junction nucleotides: 2. Germline V gene data show CDR1 as SGHTA and CDR2 as FQGNSA. The CDR3 loop spans 13 amino acids. The CDR3 sequence is CASSEDRGYEQYF. CDR3 in DNA: TGTGCCAGCAGCGAGGACAGGGGGTACGAGCAGTACTTC. The whole variable domain, filled in from reference TRBV7-2 and TRBJ2-7, reads GAGVSQSPSNKVTEKGKDVELRCDPISGHTALYWYRQSLGQGLEFLIYFQGNSAPDKSGLPSDRFSAERTGGSVSTLTIQRTQQEDSAVYLCASSEDRGYEQYFGPGTRLTVT.

The rearrangement links TRBV6-1 to TRBJ1-5; no clear D gene. The germline CDR1 and CDR2 sequences are MNHNS and SASEGT. V lost 6 bases and J lost 0, with 12 bases in between. The length of the CDR3 is 15 residues. Written as DNA, the CDR3 is TGTGCCAGCAGAGGACCCCTACATAGCAATCAGCCCCAGCATTTT. This sequence encodes CASRGPLHSNQPQHF.

This clonotype was counted only a few times. The chain joins TRBV7-2 to TRBJ1-4, with TRBD1 identical over 7 bases. CDR1 SGHTA and CDR2 FQGNSA come from the germline V gene. J gave up 5 bases and V 0 bases, and 6 bases lay outside the gene matches. The CDR3 extends over 16 amino acids. The CDR3 reads CASSLASGTENEKLFF. CDR3 coding DNA: TGTGCCAGCAGCTTAGCCTCCGGGACAGAAAATGAAAAACTGTTTTTT.

The chain employs TRBV14 and TRBJ2-2, with D uncertain. CDR1 is SGHDN, CDR2 FVKESK, per germline. This CDR3 contains 13 residues. Deletions cut 2 bases from V and 6 bases from J, with 7 bases between. CDR3 DNA: TGTGCCAGCAGCCAAATAAGTCCCGGGGAGCTGTTTTTT. This encodes CASSQISPGELFF.

This clonotype occurred many times. This chain connects TRBV7-8 to TRBJ2-5, with 8 bases aligning to TRBD2. The V segment lost 5 bases and the J segment 7 bases; nucleotides outside the gene matches: 15. Looked up from germline, CDR1 is SGHVS and CDR2 is FQNEAQ. The CDR3 length is 16 residues. The CDR3 coding sequence is TGTGCCAGCAGCCTCACCGGGACTAGGCCCCAGGGGACCCAGTACTTC. Encoded protein: CASSLTGTRPQGTQYF.

This chain links TRBV7-8 with TRBJ1-5; weak D call: TRBD1 (6 bases). Trimming pared 4 bases from V and 0 bases from J, leaving 13 bases between. CDR1 and CDR2 (germline): SGHVS, FQNEAQ. CDR3 length equals 16 residues. The DNA of the CDR3 is TGTGCCAGCAGCTCCTCCACAGGGTATAGCAATCAGCCCCAGCATTTT. As protein: CASSSSTGYSNQPQHF.

This chain connects TRBV9 to TRBJ1-5, with D unclear. Trimming took off 5 bases at V and 1 base at J, with 10 bases between the two ends. The CDR3 sequence is 14 residues long. Germline lookup yields CDR1 SGDLS and CDR2 YYNGEE. The CDR3 protein is CASRRGWSNQPQHF. The CDR3 DNA is TGTGCCAGCAGACGGGGTTGGAGCAATCAGCCCCAGCATTTT. Complete variable domain (other parts from reference TRBV9 and TRBJ1-5): DSGVTQTPKHLITATGQRVTLRCSPRSGDLSVYWYQQSLDQGLQFLIQYYNGEERAKGNILERFSAQQFPDLHSELNLSSLELGDSALYFCASRRGWSNQPQHFGDGTRLSIL.

The rearrangement joins TRBV7-8 to TRBJ1-2; D unclear. Germline CDR1 is SGHVS and CDR2 is FQNEAQ. The CDR3 runs to 17 residues. Trimming stripped 5 bases from V and 3 bases from J, with 22 bases between. CDR3 DNA: TGTGCCAGCAGCAGAATAGCTCGGGGAAGCGAGGACTATGGCTACACCTTC. Its translation: CASSRIARGSEDYGYTF. The full variable domain, in which reference TRBV7-8 and TRBJ1-2 provide the parts outside the CDR3, is GAGVSQSPRYKVAKRGQDVALRCDPISGHVSLFWYQQALGQGPEFLTYFQNEAQLDKSGLPSDRFFAERPEGSVSTLKIQRTQQEDSAVYLCASSRIARGSEDYGYTFGSGTRLTVV.

The chain links TRBV15 to TRBJ2-7; 8 bases map to TRBD2. The J segment lost 0 bases and the V segment lost 4 bases, leaving 5 bases of the junction unmatched. Germline CDR1 and CDR2: LNHNV and YYDKDF (reference sequence). The CDR3 has 15 amino acids. The CDR3 region is CATSTYSGNSYEQYF. CDR3 nucleotides: TGTGCCACCAGCACTTATAGCGGGAACTCCTACGAGCAGTACTTC.

The genes are TRBV28 and TRBJ1-3; D is possibly TRBD1 (5 bases). The CDR3 spans 15 residues. V was pared by 1 base and J by 4 bases, with 11 bases between. Per germline, CDR1 MDHEN and CDR2 SYDVKM. The CDR3 nucleotides read TGTGCCAGCAGTTTATTTTCAGGGTCCGGAAACACCATATATTTT. Translation gives CASSLFSGSGNTIYF.

This chain links TRBV2 with TRBJ2-1; D not certain. Germline loops: CDR1 SNHLY, CDR2 FYNNEI. The CDR3 extends over 13 amino acids. V lost 3 bases and J 5 bases, leaving 8 bases between the germline ends. The CDR3: CASSDRNDNEQFF. The CDR3 bases are TGTGCCAGCAGTGATCGGAACGACAATGAGCAGTTCTTC.

There are a few counts of this clonotype. The chain employs TRBV27 and TRBJ1-6, with a possible D match to TRBD1 (5 bases). CDR3 length: 14 residues. Between the trimmed V and J ends, which lost 6 bases and 8 bases, there was a span of 14 bases. Germline CDR1 and CDR2: MNHEY and SMNVEV (reference sequence). The CDR3 DNA reads as TGTGCCAGCAGCGGGGGACCCATGGATTCACCCCTCCACTTT. This translates into CASSGGPMDSPLHF.

J is TRBJ2-7 and V is TRBV7-4; D uncertain. The CDR3 runs 13 residues. Trimming pared 1 base from V and 0 bases from J, leaving 4 bases between. Germline V CDR1 and CDR2: SGHVT, SQSDAQ. In DNA, the CDR3 is TGTGCCAGCAGCTTAGGGGTCTCCTACGAGCAGTACTTC. Amino acids: CASSLGVSYEQYF.

This chain uses TRBV7-2 with TRBJ2-1; D is unresolved. CDR3 length: 16 residues. The V end lost 2 bases, the J end lost 0 bases, and 11 bases lay between the germline ends. The germline gives CDR1 SGHTA, CDR2 FQGNSA. The CDR3 region is CASSLSRASSYNEQFF. The CDR3 region has the DNA TGTGCCAGCAGCTTAAGTCGAGCGAGCTCCTACAATGAGCAGTTCTTC.

The chain has TRBV7-4 and TRBJ2-7, with 7 positions matching TRBD2. The CDR3 length is 16 residues. Germline lookup yields CDR1 SGHVT and CDR2 SQSDAQ. The V gene end was trimmed by 5 bases and the J gene end by 2 bases; junction bases not matched to a gene: 12. CDR3 in DNA: TGTGCCAGCAGCCCTTCGCCGGGAGGAATCCCCTACGAGCAGTACTTC. The encoded protein is CASSPSPGGIPYEQYF.

The chain combines TRBV28 with TRBJ2-1, with no clear D. Between the trimmed V and J ends, which lost 7 bases and 8 bases, there was a span of 21 bases. Germline V CDR1 and CDR2: MDHEN, SYDVKM. The CDR3 contains 15 residues. In nucleotides, the CDR3 is TGTGCCAGCACCGAAGACTTCACCACGGTTTATGAGCAGTTCTTC. It is translated as CASTEDFTTVYEQFF.

This clonotype was counted ten times or more. This chain connects TRBV6-2 or TRBV6-3 to TRBJ1-1; the D is unclear. The CDR3 runs to 12 residues. V was shortened by 2 bases and J by 6 bases, with 7 bases between the two germline ends. Germline CDR1 reads MNHEY; CDR2 reads SVGEGT. The CDR3 bases are TGTGCCAGCAGTTACCCCCCCCCTGAAGCTTTCTTT. Translated, it gives CASSYPPPEAFF.

This clonotype has more than one count but fewer than ten. The chain combines TRBV10-3 with TRBJ2-7; tentative D call: TRBD2 (7 bases). V was pared by 10 bases and J by 3 bases, with 34 bases between. CDR1 is ENHRY and CDR2 is SYGVKD in the germline V gene. The CDR3 is made up of 19 amino acids. As DNA, the CDR3 is TGTGCCACCCAGGGGCGGACTAGGTCCGATGGGGAGGGGTTCTACGAGCAGTACTTC. It translates to CATQGRTRSDGEGFYEQYF.

CDR3 region: CASSLRAAVPRWSGNTIYF. CDR3 in DNA: TGTGCCAGCAGCTTAAGGGCGGCAGTCCCACGGTGGTCTGGAAACACCATATATTTT. The rearrangement links TRBV7-8 to TRBJ1-3; no firm D call. The CDR3 is 19 amino acids. V gave up 2 bases and J gave up 1 base, with 21 bases separating them. Germline V gene sequence: CDR1 SGHVS, CDR2 FQNEAQ.